This T cell receptor (beta chain) was retrieved from a study of blood T cell repertoires in COVID-19. As processed by the authors: Reference gene primer amplification in the assay estimated nucleated cell counts. TCRdb keeps only in-frame clones here, not all; method: immunoSEQ multiplex PCR. V, J and clone size were drawn from that table, and D and trimming were deduced from the DNA. The sample contains 60,000 or so clones, around 90% of which appear only once. This clone was counted a single time. V shed 5 bases, J shed 6 bases, and the junction held 15 bases outside the gene matches. CDR1 GTSNPN and CDR2 SVGIG come from the germline V gene (reference sequence). This CDR3 has 16 residues.

The sequence was obtained from a human donor with active COVID-19. The donor label of this sample is uncertain. The rearrangement uses TRBV30 and TRBJ2-3, with 9 bases aligning to TRBD2. The specimen was peripheral blood. The CDR3 nucleotides read TGTGCCTGGGTTACCTCGAGGACTAGCGTGGGGGATACGCAGTATTTT. Its protein product is CAWVTSRTSVGDTQYF.